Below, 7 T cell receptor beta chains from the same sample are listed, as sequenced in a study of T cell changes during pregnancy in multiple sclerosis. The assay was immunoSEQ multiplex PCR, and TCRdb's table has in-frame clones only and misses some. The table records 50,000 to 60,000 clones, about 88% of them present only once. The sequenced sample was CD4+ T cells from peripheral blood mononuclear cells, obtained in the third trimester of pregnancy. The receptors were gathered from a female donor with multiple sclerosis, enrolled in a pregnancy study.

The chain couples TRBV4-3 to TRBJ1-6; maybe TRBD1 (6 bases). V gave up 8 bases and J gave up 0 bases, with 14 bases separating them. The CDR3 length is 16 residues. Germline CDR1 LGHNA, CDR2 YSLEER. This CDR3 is CASSDSLSSYNSPLHF. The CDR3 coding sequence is TGCGCCAGCTCGGACAGCCTAAGCTCCTATAATTCACCCCTCCACTTT.

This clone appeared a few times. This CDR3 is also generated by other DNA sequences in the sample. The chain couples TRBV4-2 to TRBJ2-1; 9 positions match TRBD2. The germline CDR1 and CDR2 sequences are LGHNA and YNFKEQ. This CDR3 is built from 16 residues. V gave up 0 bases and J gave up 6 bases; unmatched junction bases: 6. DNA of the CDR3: TGTGCCAGCAGCCAAGACCCCAGCGGGGGGCGCAATGAGCAGTTCTTC. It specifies CASSQDPSGGRNEQFF.

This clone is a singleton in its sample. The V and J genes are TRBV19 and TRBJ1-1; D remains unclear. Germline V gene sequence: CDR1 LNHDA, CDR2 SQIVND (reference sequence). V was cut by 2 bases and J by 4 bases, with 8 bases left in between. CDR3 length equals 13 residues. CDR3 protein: CASSIRVRTEAFF. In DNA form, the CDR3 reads TGTGCCAGTAGTATACGGGTTCGCACTGAAGCTTTCTTT.

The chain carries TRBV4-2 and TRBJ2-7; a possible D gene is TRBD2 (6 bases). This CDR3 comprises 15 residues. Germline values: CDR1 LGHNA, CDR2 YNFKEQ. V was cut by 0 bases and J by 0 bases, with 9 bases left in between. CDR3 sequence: CASSQEGDSSYEQYF. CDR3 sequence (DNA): TGTGCCAGCAGCCAAGAGGGGGACTCCTCCTACGAGCAGTACTTC.

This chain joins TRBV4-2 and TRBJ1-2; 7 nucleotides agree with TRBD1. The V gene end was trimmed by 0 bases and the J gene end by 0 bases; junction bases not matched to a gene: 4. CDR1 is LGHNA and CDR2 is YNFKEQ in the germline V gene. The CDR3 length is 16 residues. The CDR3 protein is CASSQEQGPTNYGYTF. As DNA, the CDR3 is TGTGCCAGCAGCCAAGAACAGGGGCCTACTAACTATGGCTACACCTTC.

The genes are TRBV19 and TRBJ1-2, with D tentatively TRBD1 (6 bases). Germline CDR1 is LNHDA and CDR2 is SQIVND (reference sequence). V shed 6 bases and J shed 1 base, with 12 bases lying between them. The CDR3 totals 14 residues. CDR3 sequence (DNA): TGTGCCAGTAGAGGGACATCTTATAACTATGGCTACACCTTC. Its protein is CASRGTSYNYGYTF.

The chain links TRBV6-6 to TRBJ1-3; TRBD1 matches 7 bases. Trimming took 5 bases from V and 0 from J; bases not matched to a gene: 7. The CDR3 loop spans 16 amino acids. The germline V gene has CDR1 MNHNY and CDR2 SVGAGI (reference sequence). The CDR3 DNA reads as TGTGCCAGCAGTGGCGGACAGGCAAGCTCTGGAAACACCATATATTTT. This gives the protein CASSGGQASSGNTIYF.